This is a list of T cell receptor beta chains from one sample in a study of cytomegalovirus exposure and HLA in healthy donors. Using immunoSEQ multiplex PCR, the repertoire was profiled, and TCRdb retains in-frame clones only, with some absent. The sample contains about 190,000 clones, 87% of which appear only once. Sequenced: PBMCs. These receptors were taken from a man aged 25 to 40 in good health and CMV-seronegative. Each CDR3 is given with its conserved first and last residue. D genes are given only for firm matches. Rows may omit the clone size; those that give it use once, few, many or a size class.

size	J	V	D	DNA	CDR3
.	TRBJ2-1	TRBV27	.	TGTGCCAGCAGTCCCCGGACAGCCAATGAGCAGTTCTTC	CASSPRTANEQFF
.	TRBJ2-1	TRBV27	TRBD2	TGTGCCAGCAGTCCCGGGACTAGCGGGTACAATGAGCAGTTCTTC	CASSPGTSGYNEQFF
.	TRBJ2-5	TRBV7-9	.	TGTGCCAGCAGCCAACCAGGGGTTAGGGGCCAAGAGACCCAGTACTTC	CASSQPGVRGQETQYF
.	TRBJ1-6	TRBV18	.	TGTGCCAGCTCACCGGGAGGTGTCATGGATTCACCCCTCCACTTT	CASSPGGVMDSPLHF
.	TRBJ2-3	TRBV12-1	.	.	CASSFVAGGTDTQYF
.	TRBJ1-1	TRBV7-8	.	TGTGCCAGCAGCTCATCCAGGAGGGATTACTTGAACACTGAAGCTTTCTTT	CASSSSRRDYLNTEAFF
.	TRBJ1-5	TRBV5-6	.	TGTGCCAGCAGCTTGGAAGGGGTAGGAAATCAGCCCCAGCATTTT	CASSLEGVGNQPQHF
.	TRBJ1-2	TRBV5-8	.	TGTGCCAGCAGCCGGGTAGAAGTGGGCTACACCTTC	CASSRVEVGYTF
.	TRBJ2-3	TRBV7-2	TRBD2	TGTGCCAGCAGCTCTCAAGCGGGGGGGCCGGATACGCAGTATTTT	CASSSQAGGPDTQYF
.	TRBJ2-1	TRBV7-6	TRBD2	TGTGCCAGCAGCCGCAGTGGGTTTGGCGGGGGGTTCCATGAGCAGTTCTTC	CASSRSGFGGGFHEQFF
.	TRBJ2-7	TRBV12-2	.	TGTGCAAGTCGCTTAGTTCCCTTACAGGGGGGCGAGCAGTACTTC	CASRLVPLQGGEQYF
.	TRBJ2-3	TRBV29-1	TRBD1	TGCAGCGTTGAGGGCTGGACAGGGGGCACGGATACGCAGTATTTT	CSVEGWTGGTDTQYF
.	TRBJ1-2	TRBV10-3	TRBD1	TGTGCCACCCTAGACCCGGGACAGGGCGAATATGGCTACACCTTC	CATLDPGQGEYGYTF
few	TRBJ2-3	TRBV6-5	.	TGTGCCAGCAGACCCAGGGTCCCTAGCACAGATACGCAGTATTTT	CASRPRVPSTDTQYF
.	TRBJ2-3	TRBV5-6	.	TGTGCCAGCAGCTTTAGTAGAGATACGCAGTATTTT	CASSFSRDTQYF
once	TRBJ2-1	TRBV4-1	.	TGCGCCAGCAGCCAGACCCCGGGACTGTTGTCAATGGAGCAGTTCTTC	CASSQTPGLLSMEQFF
.	TRBJ2-7	TRBV30	TRBD2	TGTGCCTGGAGTGCCCCCAGGACTAGCGGGAGATCCGAGCAGTACTTC	CAWSAPRTSGRSEQYF
.	TRBJ1-6	TRBV6-1	.	TGTGCCTGCCAGAGTGGTTGGCAGGGTAATTCACCCCTCCACTTT	CACQSGWQGNSPLHF
.	TRBJ2-5	TRBV2	TRBD2	TGTGCCAGCAGTTTGGGACTAGCGGGTCAACAAGAGACCCAGTACTTC	CASSLGLAGQQETQYF
few	TRBJ2-5	TRBV7-9	.	TGTTCCAGCAGCTTTTTGTCGGGGGGCGACGAGACCCAGTACTTC	CSSSFLSGGDETQYF
.	TRBJ1-6	TRBV9	TRBD1	TGTGCCAGCAGACAGGGGGAGCTTCTTAATTCACCCCTCCACTTT	CASRQGELLNSPLHF
.	TRBJ2-2	TRBV4-2	.	TGTGCCAGCAGCCAAGCAACTAGGGATGGGGTCACCGGGGAGCTGTTTTTT	CASSQATRDGVTGELFF
.	TRBJ2-5	TRBV6-6	TRBD2	TGTGCCAGCCGTCTAGCGGGGGGACCCCAAGAGACCCAGTACTTC	CASRLAGGPQETQYF
.	TRBJ2-6	TRBV7-9	.	TGTGCCAGCAGCTCGGACTTGGGGGCCAACGTCCTGACTTTC	CASSSDLGANVLTF
.	TRBJ2-7	TRBV23-1	.	TGCGCCAGCAGTCAAACGACTGACTATCCCTTATACGAGCAGTACTTC	CASSQTTDYPLYEQYF